The rows below give T cell receptor beta chains drawn from one sample of a study of PD-L1 blockade in urothelial cancer. Using immunoSEQ multiplex PCR, the repertoire was profiled, and TCRdb retains in-frame clones only, with some absent. The sample consists of tens of thousands of clones, around 87% of them appearing once. The input for sequencing was PBMCs, taken around atezolizumab (anti-PD-L1) treatment. The receptors were gathered from a man in his sixties with urothelial cancer. CDR3s include the opening cysteine and the closing phenylalanine or tryptophan. D genes are given only for firm matches. Expanded clones get a size class; other rows say once, few or many, or leave the size out.

>TRBJ1-2|.|TRBV7-2|.
CASSLLVSGEGYTF
TGTGCCAGCAGCTTATTAGTATCGGGGGAGGGCTACACCTTC
>TRBJ2-7|.|TRBV2|.
CASSVTRAYEQYF
TGTGCCAGCAGTGTGACAAGAGCCTACGAGCAGTACTTC
>TRBJ2-7|.|TRBV18|TRBD2
CASSPGTSVYEQYF
TGTGCCAGCTCACCTGGGACTAGCGTCTACGAGCAGTACTTC
>TRBJ1-2|.|TRBV5-1|TRBD1
CASSLGTANYGYTF
TGCGCCAGCAGTTTGGGGACAGCCAACTATGGCTACACCTTC
>TRBJ1-3|.|TRBV7-2|.
CASSTTGSGNTIYF
TGTGCCAGCAGCACCACAGGGTCCGGAAACACCATATATTTT
>TRBJ1-4|.|TRBV29-1|.
CSVEIWVRRTGRDEKLFF
TGCAGCGTTGAAATATGGGTAAGGCGGACTGGGAGGGATGAAAAACTGTTTTTT
>TRBJ2-1|.|TRBV30|.
CAWRYSYNEQFF
TGTGCCTGGAGGTACTCCTACAATGAGCAGTTCTTC
>TRBJ1-5|.|TRBV19|TRBD1
CASTNDRGRSNQPQHF
TGTGCCAGTACCAATGACAGGGGGCGAAGCAATCAGCCCCAGCATTTT
>TRBJ2-7|few|TRBV7-3|TRBD2
CASIPRRGVTYEQYF
TGTGCCAGCATCCCCAGGCGGGGGGTTACCTACGAGCAGTACTTC
>TRBJ2-7|.|TRBV5-4|.
CASSSNGGMNEQYF
TGTGCCAGCAGCTCCAATGGGGGGATGAACGAGCAGTACTTC
>TRBJ2-2|.|TRBV27|TRBD2
CASSWTGAGANTGELFF
TGTGCCAGCAGTTGGACGGGAGCGGGAGCGAACACCGGGGAGCTGTTTTTT
>TRBJ2-7|.|TRBV7-6|TRBD2
CASSSLAEIYEQYF
TGTGCCAGCAGCTCACTAGCGGAGATCTACGAGCAGTACTTC
>TRBJ2-2|.|TRBV7-8|.
CASSLGVNTGELFF
TGTGCCAGCAGCTTAGGAGTTAACACCGGGGAGCTGTTTTTT
>TRBJ1-2|.|TRBV9|.
CASSARTGQGNYGYTF
TGTGCCAGCAGCGCCCGGACGGGTCAGGGCAACTATGGCTACACCTTC
>TRBJ1-2|few|TRBV6-5|TRBD1
CASRGQNYGYTF
TGTGCCAGCAGGGGACAGAACTATGGCTACACCTTC
>TRBJ2-1|.|TRBV28|TRBD2
CASSPPPTSGTYNEQFF
TGTGCCAGCAGTCCCCCCCCGACTAGCGGGACATACAATGAGCAGTTCTTC
>TRBJ2-7|.|TRBV28|TRBD2
CASRRTSSYEQYF
TGTGCCAGCAGACGGACTAGCTCCTACGAGCAGTACTTC
>TRBJ2-7|.|TRBV7-2|TRBD2
CASSYSGRAQEQYF
TGTGCCAGCAGTTATAGCGGGAGGGCTCAAGAGCAGTACTTC
>TRBJ1-2|.|TRBV5-6|TRBD1
CASFRFGTGGEYGYTF
TGTGCCAGTTTTCGATTCGGGACAGGGGGCGAATATGGCTACACCTTC
>TRBJ2-5|.|TRBV7-2|TRBD2
CASSLGGLVRETQYF
TGTGCCAGCAGCTTAGGGGGACTAGTAAGAGAGACCCAGTACTTC
>TRBJ2-7|.|TRBV6-5|TRBD2
CASSLGTSGSYEQYF
TGTGCCAGCAGTCTCGGGACTAGCGGGTCCTACGAGCAGTACTTC
>TRBJ1-1|.|TRBV13|.
CASSLRGATEAFF
TGTGCCAGCAGCTTAAGGGGCGCCACTGAAGCTTTCTTT
>TRBJ2-1|.|TRBV4-3|TRBD2
CASSQVGRLAVYNEQFF
TGCGCCAGCAGCCAAGTCGGTAGGCTAGCGGTCTACAATGAGCAGTTCTTC
>TRBJ2-1|once|TRBV28|TRBD1
CASTLEGTGQRDEQFF
TGTGCCAGCACCCTTGAAGGGACAGGGCAGAGGGATGAGCAGTTCTTC
>TRBJ2-7|.|TRBV13|TRBD2
CASSLGTSGAYEQYF
TGTGCCAGCAGCTTAGGGACTAGCGGAGCCTACGAGCAGTACTTC
>TRBJ2-3|.|TRBV5-1|TRBD1
CASRNPPGGRNTQYF
TGCGCCAGCAGAAATCCCCCAGGGGGCAGGAATACGCAGTATTTT
>TRBJ1-1|.|TRBV4-2|.
CASSQVGGAGAAKGIF
TGTGCCAGCAGCCAAGTTGGTGGTGCAGGGGCGGCTAAGGGGATCTTT
>TRBJ2-1|.|TRBV7-8|.
CASSLGLNNEQFF
TGTGCCAGCAGCTTAGGACTGAATAATGAGCAGTTCTTC
>TRBJ1-1|once|TRBV5-1|.
CASTLWGADEAFF
TGCGCCAGCACTCTGTGGGGCGCAGATGAAGCTTTCTTT
>TRBJ1-4|.|TRBV11-2|.
CASSLDPPTTNEKLFF
TGTGCCAGCAGCTTAGACCCACCTACAACTAATGAAAAACTGTTTTTT
>TRBJ2-7|.|TRBV6-5|.
CASSYPTGEQYF
TGTGCCAGCAGTTACCCGACGGGCGAGCAGTACTTC
>TRBJ1-4|.|TRBV7-2|TRBD1
CASSSDRGSEKLFF
TGTGCCAGCAGCTCTGACAGGGGGTCCGAAAAACTGTTTTTT
>TRBJ2-7|.|TRBV19|.
CASSRKGQPSVEQYF
TGTGCCAGTAGTAGGAAGGGACAGCCTAGCGTGGAGCAGTACTTC
>TRBJ1-2|.|TRBV5-4|TRBD1
CASSVGQGDGYTF
TGTGCCAGCAGCGTCGGACAGGGTGATGGCTACACCTTC
>TRBJ2-7|.|TRBV28|.
CASRLGTYEQYF
TGTGCCAGCAGGCTCGGGACTTACGAGCAGTACTTC
>TRBJ1-1|.|TRBV28|TRBD1
CASSGGGQGETEAFF
TGTGCCAGCAGTGGGGGCGGACAGGGAGAAACTGAAGCTTTCTTT
>TRBJ1-5|.|TRBV30|TRBD1
CAWSPGQGMSGNQPQHF
TGTGCCTGGAGTCCGGGACAGGGAATGAGTGGCAATCAGCCCCAGCATTTT
>TRBJ2-1|.|TRBV14|.
CASSQVRNDEQFF
TGTGCCAGCAGCCAAGTCAGGAATGATGAGCAGTTCTTC
>TRBJ2-3|.|TRBV7-2|TRBD2
CASSLGPLAGNTDTQYF
TGTGCCAGCAGCTTAGGTCCGCTAGCGGGAAACACAGATACGCAGTATTTT
>TRBJ1-1|.|TRBV29-1|TRBD1
CSVQGQGGTEAFF
TGCAGCGTCCAAGGACAGGGAGGCACTGAAGCTTTCTTT
>TRBJ2-2|.|TRBV2|TRBD1
CASRGQGSTGELFF
TGTGCCAGCAGAGGACAGGGAAGCACCGGGGAGCTGTTTTTT
>TRBJ2-7|.|TRBV6-5|TRBD2
CASSSGTSGRGEQYF
TGTGCCAGCAGTTCGGGGACTAGCGGGAGAGGCGAGCAGTACTTC
>TRBJ1-2|few|TRBV6-5|TRBD1
CASTWTGRANYGYTF
TGTGCCAGCACCTGGACAGGAAGAGCTAACTATGGCTACACCTTC
>TRBJ2-7|.|TRBV7-9|.
CASSSSGPPNEQYF
TGTGCCAGCAGCTCCTCAGGGCCCCCCAACGAGCAGTACTTC
>TRBJ2-3|.|TRBV10-3|.
CAIRSGDGGLGGTDTQYF
TGTGCCATCAGATCCGGGGACGGGGGTCTGGGTGGCACAGATACGCAGTATTTT
>TRBJ2-2|.|TRBV7-2|TRBD1
CASSFGQASSGELFF
TGTGCCAGCAGCTTCGGACAGGCGTCGTCCGGGGAGCTGTTTTTT